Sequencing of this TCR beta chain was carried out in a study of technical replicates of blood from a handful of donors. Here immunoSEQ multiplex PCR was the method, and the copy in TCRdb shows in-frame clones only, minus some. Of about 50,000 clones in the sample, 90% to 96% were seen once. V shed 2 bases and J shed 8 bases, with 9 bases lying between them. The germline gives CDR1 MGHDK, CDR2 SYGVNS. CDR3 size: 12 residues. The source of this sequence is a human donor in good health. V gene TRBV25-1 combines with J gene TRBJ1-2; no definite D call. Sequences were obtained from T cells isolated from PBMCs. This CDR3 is CASSELSGGYTF. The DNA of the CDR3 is TGTGCCAGCAGTGAACTGAGCGGCGGCTACACCTTC.